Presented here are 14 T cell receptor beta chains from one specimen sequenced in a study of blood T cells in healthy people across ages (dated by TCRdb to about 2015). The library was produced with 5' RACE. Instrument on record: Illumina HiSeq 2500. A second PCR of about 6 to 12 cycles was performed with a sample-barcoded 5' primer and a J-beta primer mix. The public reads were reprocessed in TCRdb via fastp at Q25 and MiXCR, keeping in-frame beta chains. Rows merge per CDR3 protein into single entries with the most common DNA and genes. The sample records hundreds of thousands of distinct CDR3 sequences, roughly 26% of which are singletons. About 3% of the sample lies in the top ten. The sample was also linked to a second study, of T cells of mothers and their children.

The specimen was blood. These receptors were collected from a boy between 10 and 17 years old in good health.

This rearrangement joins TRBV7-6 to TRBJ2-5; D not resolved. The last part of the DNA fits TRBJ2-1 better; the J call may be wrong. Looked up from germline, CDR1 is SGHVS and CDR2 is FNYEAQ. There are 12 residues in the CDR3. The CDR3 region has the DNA TGTGCCAGCAGCTTAGAAGCGAGTAAGCAGTTCTTC. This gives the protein CASSLEASKQFF.

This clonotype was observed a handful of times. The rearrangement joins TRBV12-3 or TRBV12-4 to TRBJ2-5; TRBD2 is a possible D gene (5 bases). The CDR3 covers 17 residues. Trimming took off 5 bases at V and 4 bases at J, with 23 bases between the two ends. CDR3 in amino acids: CASSPRGRRSTGETQYF. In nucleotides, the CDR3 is TGTGCCAGCAGTCCTCGGGGAAGAAGAAGCACGGGAGAGACCCAGTACTTC.

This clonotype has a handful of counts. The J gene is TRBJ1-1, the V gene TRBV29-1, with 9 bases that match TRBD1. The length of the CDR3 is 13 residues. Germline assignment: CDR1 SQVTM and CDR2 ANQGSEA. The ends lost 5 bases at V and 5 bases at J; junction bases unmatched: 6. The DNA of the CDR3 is TGCAGCGTTTACGGGACAGGGATAACTGAAGCTTTCTTT. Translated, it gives CSVYGTGITEAFF.

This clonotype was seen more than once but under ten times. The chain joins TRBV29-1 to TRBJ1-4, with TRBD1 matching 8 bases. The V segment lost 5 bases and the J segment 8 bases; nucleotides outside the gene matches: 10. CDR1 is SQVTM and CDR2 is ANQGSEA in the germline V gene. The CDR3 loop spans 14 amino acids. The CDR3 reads CSVSLTGVREKLFF. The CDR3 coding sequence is TGCAGCGTTTCCCTGACAGGGGTTAGGGAAAAACTGTTTTTT.

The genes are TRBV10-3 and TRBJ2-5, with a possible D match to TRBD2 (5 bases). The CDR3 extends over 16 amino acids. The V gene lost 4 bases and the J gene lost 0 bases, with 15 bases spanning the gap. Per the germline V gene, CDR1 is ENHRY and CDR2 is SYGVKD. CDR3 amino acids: CAISGGQVGYQETQYF. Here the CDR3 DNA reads TGTGCCATCAGTGGAGGGCAGGTGGGGTACCAAGAGACCCAGTACTTC.

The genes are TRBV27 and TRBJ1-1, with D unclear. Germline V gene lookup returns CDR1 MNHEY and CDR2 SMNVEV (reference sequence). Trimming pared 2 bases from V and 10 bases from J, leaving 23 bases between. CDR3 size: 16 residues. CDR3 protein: CASSLATTGAGYPAFF. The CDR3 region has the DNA TGTGCCAGCAGTTTAGCGACCACCGGCGCGGGGTATCCAGCTTTCTTT.

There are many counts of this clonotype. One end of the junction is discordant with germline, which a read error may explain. The CDR3 DNA sequence: TGTGCCAGCAGCCCGACTAGCGGGGGGTACAATGAGCAGTTCTTC. This translates into CASSPTSGGYNEQFF. The chain has TRBV5-1 and TRBJ2-1; 13 nucleotides match TRBD2. The CDR3 totals 15 residues. Per germline, CDR1 SGHRS and CDR2 YFSETQ.

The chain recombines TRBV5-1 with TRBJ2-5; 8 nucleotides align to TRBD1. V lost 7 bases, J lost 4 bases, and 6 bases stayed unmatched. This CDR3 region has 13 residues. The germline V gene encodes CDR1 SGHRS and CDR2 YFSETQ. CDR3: CASGFGQGETQYF. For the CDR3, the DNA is TGCGCCAGCGGATTCGGACAGGGAGAGACCCAGTACTTC.

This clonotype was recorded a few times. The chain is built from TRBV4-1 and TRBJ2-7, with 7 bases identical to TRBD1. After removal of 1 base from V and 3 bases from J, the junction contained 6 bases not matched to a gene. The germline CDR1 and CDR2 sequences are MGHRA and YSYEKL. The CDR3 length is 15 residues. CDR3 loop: CASSQVATGLYEQYF. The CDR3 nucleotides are TGCGCCAGCAGCCAAGTGGCGACAGGGCTCTACGAGCAGTACTTC.

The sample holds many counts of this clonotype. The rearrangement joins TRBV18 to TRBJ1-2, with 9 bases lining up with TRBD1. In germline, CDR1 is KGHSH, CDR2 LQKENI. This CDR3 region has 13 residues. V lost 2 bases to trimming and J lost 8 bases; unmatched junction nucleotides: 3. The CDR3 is CASSPSDRGGYTF. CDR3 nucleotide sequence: TGTGCCAGCTCACCATCGGACAGGGGAGGCTACACCTTC.

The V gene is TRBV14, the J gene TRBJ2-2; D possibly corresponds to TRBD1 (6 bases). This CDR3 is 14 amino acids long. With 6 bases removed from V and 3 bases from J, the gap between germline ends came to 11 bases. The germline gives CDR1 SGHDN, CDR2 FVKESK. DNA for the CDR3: TGTGCCAGCAGACAAAACAGGGACACCGGGGAGCTGTTTTTT. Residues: CASRQNRDTGELFF.

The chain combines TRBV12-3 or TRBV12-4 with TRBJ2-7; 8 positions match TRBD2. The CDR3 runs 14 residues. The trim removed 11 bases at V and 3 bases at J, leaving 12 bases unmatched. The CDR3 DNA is TGTGCCCCAGCCGAGCGGGGGCCGGACTACGAGCAGTACTTC. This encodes CAPAERGPDYEQYF.

In DNA form, the CDR3 reads TGCAGCGTTAGGTTGGACAATGAGCAGTTCTTC. Its protein is CSVRLDNEQFF. The gene calls are TRBV29-1 and TRBJ2-1, with D uncertain. Trimming took 5 bases from V and 5 from J, leaving 7 bases between them. Germline-derived CDR1 and CDR2 are SQVTM and ANQGSEA. The CDR3 is 11 residues long.

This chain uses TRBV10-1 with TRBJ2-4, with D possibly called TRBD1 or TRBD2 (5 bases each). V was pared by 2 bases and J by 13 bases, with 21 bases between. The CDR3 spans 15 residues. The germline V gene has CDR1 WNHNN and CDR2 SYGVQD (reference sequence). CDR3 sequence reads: CASSEAGLPLGRQYF. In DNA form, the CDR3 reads TGCGCCAGCAGTGAGGCCGGACTTCCGTTGGGACGACAGTACTTC.